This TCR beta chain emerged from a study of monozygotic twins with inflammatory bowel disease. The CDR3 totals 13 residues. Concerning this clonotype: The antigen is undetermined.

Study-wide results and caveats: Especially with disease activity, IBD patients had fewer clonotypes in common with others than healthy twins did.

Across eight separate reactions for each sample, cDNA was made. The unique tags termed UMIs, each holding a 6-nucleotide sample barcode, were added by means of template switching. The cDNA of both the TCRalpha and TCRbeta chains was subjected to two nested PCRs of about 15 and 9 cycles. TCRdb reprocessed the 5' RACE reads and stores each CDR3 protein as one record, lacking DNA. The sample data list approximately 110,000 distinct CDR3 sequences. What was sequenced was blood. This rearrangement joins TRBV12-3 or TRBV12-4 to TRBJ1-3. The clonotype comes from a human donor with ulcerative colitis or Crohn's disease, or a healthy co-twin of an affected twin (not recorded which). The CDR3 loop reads CASSLGSGNTIYF.